These 14 T cell receptor beta chains originate from one sample sequenced in a study of blood T cell repertoires in COVID-19 (dated by TCRdb to 2018 to 2020). The library was generated by the immunoSEQ multiplex PCR assay. The source is immuneACCESS, and TCRdb retained only in-frame sequences with V and J called. Part of the clones is not carried over; for the studies checked, unresolved V genes explain less than half of this, and the remainder is unexplained. The sample yields about 160,000 clones; roughly 93% were counted once. Together, the top ten hold less than 2.5% of the sample. The sample taken for sequencing was peripheral blood. The receptors originated from a man between 18 and 35 years old with acute or convalescent COVID-19.

This chain uses TRBV27 with TRBJ2-5; the match to TRBD1 covers 9 bases. The CDR3 sequence is 16 residues long. Germline CDR1 and CDR2: MNHEY and SMNVEV (reference sequence). J was trimmed by 4 bases and V by 7 bases; bases with no gene match: 13. The CDR3 spells CASNPWGQGNLETQYF. The CDR3 coding sequence is TGTGCCAGCAACCCGTGGGGACAGGGTAATTTAGAGACCCAGTACTTC.

The gene calls are TRBV7-9 and TRBJ1-5; maybe TRBD1 (5 bases). The V gene's germline CDR1 is SEHNR and CDR2 FQNEAQ (reference sequence). CDR3 length equals 15 residues. V gave up 1 base and J gave up 2 bases, with 9 bases separating them. For the CDR3, the DNA is TGTGCCAGCAGCTTAGTGGGGGGACGCAATCAGCCCCAGCATTTT. Amino acids: CASSLVGGRNQPQHF.

J is TRBJ2-5 and V is TRBV5-1; TRBD1 might be the D (5 bases). Germline CDR1 and CDR2: SGHRS and YFSETQ. Trimming took 4 bases from V and 2 from J, leaving 12 bases between them. This CDR3 comprises 14 residues. In nucleotides, the CDR3 is TGCGCCAGCAGCCCAGGGCCTCCTCAAGAGACCCAGTACTTC. Its translation: CASSPGPPQETQYF.

This clone was picked up a small number of times. Other DNA sequences of this sample code for an identical CDR3. The rearrangement joins TRBV27 to TRBJ1-5, with TRBD1 matching over 9 bases. There are 14 residues in the CDR3. Germline V gene lookup returns CDR1 MNHEY and CDR2 SMNVEV (reference sequence). V trimming: 6 bases; J trimming: 5 bases; junction bases outside the gene matches: 5. CDR3: CASRAGTGHQPQHF. CDR3 nucleotides: TGTGCCAGCAGGGCCGGGACAGGGCATCAGCCCCAGCATTTT.

This chain links TRBV2 with TRBJ1-4; 8 nucleotides align to TRBD1. There are 16 residues in the CDR3. CDR1 SNHLY and CDR2 FYNNEI come from the germline V gene. J was trimmed by 3 bases and V by 8 bases; bases with no gene match: 11. As DNA, the CDR3 is TGTGCCAGCTTTACTTTTCAGGGGGCGGCTAATGAAAAACTGTTTTTT. Amino acid sequence: CASFTFQGAANEKLFF.

J is TRBJ1-5 and V is TRBV5-1; TRBD1 matches at 7 bases. The CDR3 consists of 14 residues. The J segment lost 7 bases and the V segment lost 3 bases, leaving 7 bases of the junction unmatched. Germline lookup yields CDR1 SGHRS and CDR2 YFSETQ. Here the CDR3 reads CASSSEGARQPQHF. The CDR3 region has the DNA TGCGCCAGCAGCTCGGAGGGGGCAAGGCAGCCCCAGCATTTT.

This chain joins TRBV7-8 and TRBJ1-5; D perhaps matches TRBD1 (5 bases). V was cut by 7 bases and J by 5 bases, with 12 bases left in between. The CDR3 length is 13 residues. Germline-derived CDR1 and CDR2 are SGHVS and FQNEAQ. The CDR3 reads CASTPSRDQPQHF. The DNA of the CDR3 is TGTGCCAGCACTCCCAGCAGGGATCAGCCCCAGCATTTT.

This chain joins TRBV19 and TRBJ2-1; 8 nucleotides align to TRBD2. After removal of 8 bases from V and 12 bases from J, the junction contained 15 bases not matched to a gene. Germline V gene sequence: CDR1 LNHDA, CDR2 SQIVND (reference sequence). The CDR3 is 14 residues long. The CDR3 is CASRTSFGFAGQFF. CDR3 in DNA: TGTGCCAGTCGGACTAGCTTTGGGTTTGCAGGGCAGTTCTTC.

V usage is TRBV24-1 and J usage is TRBJ1-2, with 7 positions matching TRBD1. Germline lookup yields CDR1 KGHDR and CDR2 SFDVKD. The V gene end was trimmed by 6 bases and the J gene end by 3 bases; junction bases not matched to a gene: 3. This CDR3 has 13 amino acids. Written as DNA, the CDR3 is TGTGCCACCAGTAGGGGGCGCGACTATGGCTACACCTTC. Protein product: CATSRGRDYGYTF.

This rearrangement joins TRBV4-2 to TRBJ1-2, with D maybe TRBD1 (5 bases). Germline V CDR1 and CDR2: LGHNA, YNFKEQ. This CDR3 is 14 amino acids long. The V gene lost 0 bases and the J gene lost 10 bases, with 15 bases spanning the gap. CDR3 DNA: TGTGCCAGCAGCCAAGATTTATCACAGGAATACTACACCTTC. Its translation: CASSQDLSQEYYTF.

The V and J genes are TRBV21-1 and TRBJ1-1; TRBD1, the D gene given by the table, was not confirmed from the DNA. TRBV21-1 is described as a pseudogene. The CDR3 extends over 16 amino acids. The CDR3 DNA reads as TGTGCCAGCAGCAAAACGGTCAGGGCCATGAACACTGAAGCTTTCTTT. Protein sequence: CASSKTVRAMNTEAFF.

This clone was seen once. V and J are TRBV30 and TRBJ1-5, with a possible D match to TRBD1 (5 bases). The length of the CDR3 is 15 residues. Trimming took off 1 base at V and 5 bases at J, with 15 bases between the two ends. Germline CDR1 GTSNPN, CDR2 SVGIG (reference sequence). CDR3 sequence: CAWSEGTARYQPQHF. CDR3 DNA sequence: TGTGCCTGGAGTGAGGGGACTGCGCGGTATCAGCCCCAGCATTTT.

This clone was seen a few times. Other DNA sequences of this sample code for an identical CDR3. The chain links TRBV18 to TRBJ1-3; tentatively, D is TRBD1 (6 bases). The CDR3 contains 14 residues. Trimming left V 3 bases short and J 1 base short, with 7 bases between. Germline assignment: CDR1 KGHSH and CDR2 LQKENI. In nucleotides, the CDR3 is TGTGCCAGCTCACCTACAGGGTCTGGAAACACCATATATTTT. Its translation: CASSPTGSGNTIYF.

This chain connects TRBV6-1 to TRBJ1-1, with 8 bases identical to TRBD1. The junction had 6 bases not matched to a gene; V was cut back by 6 bases and J by 3 bases. The CDR3 is 14 residues long. Germline CDR1 and CDR2: MNHNS and SASEGT. The CDR3, as DNA: TGTGCCAGCAGCTGGACAGGGAAGGACACTGAAGCTTTCTTT. Translating it yields CASSWTGKDTEAFF.